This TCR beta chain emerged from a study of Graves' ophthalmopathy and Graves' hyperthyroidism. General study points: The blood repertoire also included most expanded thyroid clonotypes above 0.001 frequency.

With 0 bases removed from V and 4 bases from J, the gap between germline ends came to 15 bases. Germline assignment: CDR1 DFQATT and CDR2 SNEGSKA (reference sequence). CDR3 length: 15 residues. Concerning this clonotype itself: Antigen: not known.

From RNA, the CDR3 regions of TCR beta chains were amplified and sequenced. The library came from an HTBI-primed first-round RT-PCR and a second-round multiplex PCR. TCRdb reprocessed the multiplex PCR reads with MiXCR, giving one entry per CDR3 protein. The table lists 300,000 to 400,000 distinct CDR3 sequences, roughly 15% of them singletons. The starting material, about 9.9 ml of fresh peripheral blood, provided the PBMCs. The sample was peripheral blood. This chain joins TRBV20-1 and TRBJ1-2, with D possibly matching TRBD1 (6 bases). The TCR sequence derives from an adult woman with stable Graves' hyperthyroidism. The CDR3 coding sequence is TGCAGTGCTAGAGATCAGGGCAGGGGCCTCTATGGCTACACCTTC. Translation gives CSARDQGRGLYGYTF.